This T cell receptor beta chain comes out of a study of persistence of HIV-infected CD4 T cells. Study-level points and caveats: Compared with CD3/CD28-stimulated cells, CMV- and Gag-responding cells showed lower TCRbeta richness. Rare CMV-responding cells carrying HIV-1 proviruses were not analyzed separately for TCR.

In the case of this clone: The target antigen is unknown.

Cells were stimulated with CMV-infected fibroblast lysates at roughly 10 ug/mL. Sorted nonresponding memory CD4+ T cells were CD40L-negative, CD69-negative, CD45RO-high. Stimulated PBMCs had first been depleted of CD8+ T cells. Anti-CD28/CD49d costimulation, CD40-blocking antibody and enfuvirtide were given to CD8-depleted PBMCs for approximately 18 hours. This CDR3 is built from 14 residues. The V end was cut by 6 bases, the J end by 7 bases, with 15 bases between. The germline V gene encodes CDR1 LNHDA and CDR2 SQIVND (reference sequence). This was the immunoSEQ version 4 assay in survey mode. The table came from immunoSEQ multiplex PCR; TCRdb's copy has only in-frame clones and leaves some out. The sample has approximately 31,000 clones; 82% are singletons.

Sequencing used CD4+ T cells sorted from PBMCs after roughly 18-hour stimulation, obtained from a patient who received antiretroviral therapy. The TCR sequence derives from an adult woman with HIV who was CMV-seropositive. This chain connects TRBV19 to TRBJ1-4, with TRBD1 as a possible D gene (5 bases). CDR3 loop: CASRPPGIGEKLFF. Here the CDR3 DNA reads TGTGCCAGTAGGCCCCCAGGGATTGGTGAAAAACTGTTTTTT.